Sequencing of this T cell receptor (beta chain) was carried out in a study of cytomegalovirus exposure and HLA in healthy donors. On the study more broadly: The Caucasian-associated ancestry cluster contained 65% to 85% of the approximately 430 genotyped donors. Notes on the study in general: Prior analysis indicated that the majority of TCR beta V segments exhibited productivity approximately 87% or approximately 30% of the time. When analyzed later, the rates of TCR association showed variation by HLA locus, with DRB1 the most and HLA-C the fewest. Another analysis was done later, and it associated 15,000 or so TCR beta sequences with HLA alleles at 0.05 false discovery rate.

About this clone: Its specificity is unknown.

The trim removed 0 bases at V and 3 bases at J, leaving 1 base unmatched. The CDR3 is 15 amino acids. CDR1 and CDR2 (germline): SGHRS, YFSETQ. A multiplex PCR was run with 60 Vbeta primers and 13 Jbeta primers. TCRdb's table, derived via immunoSEQ multiplex PCR, lists solely in-frame clones and lacks some. The sample lists more than 150,000 clones, about 80% occurring once. The specimen was PBMCs. The chain carries TRBV5-1 and TRBJ1-5; 9 nucleotides line up with TRBD1. This TCR was sampled from a woman aged 25 to 39 in good health and CMV-seronegative. CDR3 nucleotides: TGCGCCAGCAGCTTGGGGACAGGGGTCAATCAGCCCCAGCATTTT. It encodes CASSLGTGVNQPQHF.